This T cell receptor (beta chain) was sequenced for a study of blood T cell repertoires in COVID-19. About the study: From the United States, Italy and Spain came samples of acute and convalescent COVID-19. Sample material is recorded as cDNA or gDNA derived from T cells, B-cell-depleted T cells, or PBMCs.

Seattle cases were enrolled at active infection and followed longitudinally. Under the authors' procedure: Cell counts per sample came from amplifying reference gene primers. Some clones are missing from TCRdb's copy, which holds only in-frame ones; the method was immunoSEQ multiplex PCR. That table supplies the V and J calls and clone size; D and trimming were determined from the DNA. The sample includes about 140,000 clones, 88% of them seen just once. Germline V gives CDR1 MDHEN, CDR2 SYDVKM. The CDR3 is 14 residues long. The V end was cut by 3 bases, the J end by 2 bases, with 8 bases between. The clonotype comes from a human donor with COVID-19, enrolled during active disease. The donor label of this sample is uncertain. The sample comprised peripheral blood. The rearrangement uses TRBV28 and TRBJ1-5, with D perhaps matching TRBD1 (6 bases). CDR3 bases: TGTGCCAGCAGTTTTGGACAGCGCAATCAGCCCCAGCATTTT. It translates to CASSFGQRNQPQHF.